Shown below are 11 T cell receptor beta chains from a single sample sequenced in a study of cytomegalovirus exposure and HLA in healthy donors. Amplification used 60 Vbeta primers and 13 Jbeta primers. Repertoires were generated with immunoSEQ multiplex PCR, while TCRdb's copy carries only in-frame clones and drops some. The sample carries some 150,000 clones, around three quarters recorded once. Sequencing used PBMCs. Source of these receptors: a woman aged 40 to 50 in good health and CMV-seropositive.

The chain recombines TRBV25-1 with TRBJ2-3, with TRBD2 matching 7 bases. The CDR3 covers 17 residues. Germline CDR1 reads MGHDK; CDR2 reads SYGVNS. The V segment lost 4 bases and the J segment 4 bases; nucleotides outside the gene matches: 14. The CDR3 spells CASSAGLGGTLADTQYF. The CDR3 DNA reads TGTGCCAGCAGTGCCGGACTGGGGGGGACCCTTGCAGATACGCAGTATTTT.

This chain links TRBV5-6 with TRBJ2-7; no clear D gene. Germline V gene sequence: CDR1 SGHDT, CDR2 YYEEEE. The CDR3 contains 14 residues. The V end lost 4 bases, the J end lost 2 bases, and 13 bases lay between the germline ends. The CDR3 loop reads CASSPVGAPYEQYF. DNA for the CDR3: TGTGCCAGCAGCCCTGTTGGAGCTCCCTACGAGCAGTACTTC.

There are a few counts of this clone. CDR3 loop: CASSVADRVIEAFF. The CDR3 DNA reads TGTGCCAGCAGCGTAGCCGACAGGGTTATTGAAGCTTTCTTT. This chain joins TRBV9 and TRBJ1-1; TRBD1 aligns across 7 bases. V trimming: 0 bases; J trimming: 7 bases; junction bases outside the gene matches: 6. The CDR3 sequence is 14 residues long. Germline V lookup: CDR1 SGDLS, CDR2 YYNGEE.

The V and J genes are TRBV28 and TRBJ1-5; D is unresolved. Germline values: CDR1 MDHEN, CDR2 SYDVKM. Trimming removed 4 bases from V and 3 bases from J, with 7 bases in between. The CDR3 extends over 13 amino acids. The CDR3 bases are TGTGCCAGCAGTTGGGCAGACAATCAGCCCCAGCATTTT. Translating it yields CASSWADNQPQHF.

This chain's CDR3 is CASSLWGGPTGELFF. The CDR3 DNA follows: TGTGCCAGCAGTTTGTGGGGAGGACCCACCGGGGAGCTGTTTTTT. J is TRBJ2-2 and V is TRBV27, with D possibly TRBD2 on 6 matching bases. V lost 3 bases, J lost 4 bases, and 12 bases lay in between. CDR1 is MNHEY, CDR2 SMNVEV, per germline (reference sequence). The CDR3 contains 15 residues.

The CDR3 nucleotides read TGTGCCAGCAGCCGATACCAGGAATCGGGAGGAAACACCATATATTTT. Its translation is CASSRYQESGGNTIYF. This rearrangement joins TRBV5-6 to TRBJ1-3; D gene unclear. The germline V gene has CDR1 SGHDT and CDR2 YYEEEE. V was clipped by 4 bases and J by 4 bases, with 18 bases between them. This CDR3 contains 16 residues.

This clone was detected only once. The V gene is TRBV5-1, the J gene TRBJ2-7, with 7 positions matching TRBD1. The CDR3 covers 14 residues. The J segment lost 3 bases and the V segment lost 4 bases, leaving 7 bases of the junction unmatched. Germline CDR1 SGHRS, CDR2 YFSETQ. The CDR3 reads CASSPSGQIYEQYF. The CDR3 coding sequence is TGCGCCAGCAGCCCCTCGGGACAGATCTACGAGCAGTACTTC.

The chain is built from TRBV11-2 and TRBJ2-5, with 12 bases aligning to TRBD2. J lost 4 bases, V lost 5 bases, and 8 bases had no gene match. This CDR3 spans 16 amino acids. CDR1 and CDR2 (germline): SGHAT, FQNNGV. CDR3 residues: CASSQLAGGPPETQYF. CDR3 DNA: TGTGCCAGCAGCCAACTAGCGGGGGGACCCCCAGAGACCCAGTACTTC.

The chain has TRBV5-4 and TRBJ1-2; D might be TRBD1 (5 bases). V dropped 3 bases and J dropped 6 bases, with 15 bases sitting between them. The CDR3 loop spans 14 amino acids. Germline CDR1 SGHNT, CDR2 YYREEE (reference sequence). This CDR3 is CASSWLQDQHGYTF. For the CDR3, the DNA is TGTGCCAGCAGCTGGCTACAGGACCAGCATGGCTACACCTTC.

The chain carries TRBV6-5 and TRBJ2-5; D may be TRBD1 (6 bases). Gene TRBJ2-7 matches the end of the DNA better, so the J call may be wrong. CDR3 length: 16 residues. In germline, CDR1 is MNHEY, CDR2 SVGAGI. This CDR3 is CASSYSQQGWSYEQYF. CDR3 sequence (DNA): TGTGCCAGCAGTTACTCTCAACAGGGATGGTCCTACGAGCAGTACTTC.

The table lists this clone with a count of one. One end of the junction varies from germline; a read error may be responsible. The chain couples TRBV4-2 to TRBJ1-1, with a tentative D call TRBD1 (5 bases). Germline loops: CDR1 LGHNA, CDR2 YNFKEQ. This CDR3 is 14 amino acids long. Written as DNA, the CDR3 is TGTGCCAGCAGCCAAGAGACAGTGAAGACTGAAGCTTTCTTT. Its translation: CASSQETVKTEAFF.